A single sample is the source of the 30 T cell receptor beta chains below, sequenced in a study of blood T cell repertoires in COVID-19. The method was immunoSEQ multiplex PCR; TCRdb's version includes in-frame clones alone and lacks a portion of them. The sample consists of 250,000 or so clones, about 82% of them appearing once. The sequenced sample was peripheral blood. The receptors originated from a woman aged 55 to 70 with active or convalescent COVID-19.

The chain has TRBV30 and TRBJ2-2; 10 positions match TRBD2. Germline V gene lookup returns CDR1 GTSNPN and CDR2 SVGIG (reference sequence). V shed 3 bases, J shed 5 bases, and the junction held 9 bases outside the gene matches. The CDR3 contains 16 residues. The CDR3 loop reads CAWRARTSGSTGELFF. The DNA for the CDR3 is TGTGCCTGGAGGGCCCGGACTAGCGGCAGTACCGGGGAGCTGTTTTTT.

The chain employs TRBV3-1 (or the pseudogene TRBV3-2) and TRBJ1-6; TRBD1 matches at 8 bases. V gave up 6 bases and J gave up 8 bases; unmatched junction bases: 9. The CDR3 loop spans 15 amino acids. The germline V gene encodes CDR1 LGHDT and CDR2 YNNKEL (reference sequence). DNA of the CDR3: TGTGCCAGCAGTACCCAGGGGGCTGGGGATTCACCCCTCCACTTT. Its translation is CASSTQGAGDSPLHF.

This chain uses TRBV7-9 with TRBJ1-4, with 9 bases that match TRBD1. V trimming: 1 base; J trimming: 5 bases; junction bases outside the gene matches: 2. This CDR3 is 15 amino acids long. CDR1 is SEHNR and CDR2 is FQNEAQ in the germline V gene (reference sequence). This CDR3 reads CASSLGDRENEKLFF. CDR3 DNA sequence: TGTGCCAGCAGCTTAGGGGACAGGGAGAATGAAAAACTGTTTTTT.

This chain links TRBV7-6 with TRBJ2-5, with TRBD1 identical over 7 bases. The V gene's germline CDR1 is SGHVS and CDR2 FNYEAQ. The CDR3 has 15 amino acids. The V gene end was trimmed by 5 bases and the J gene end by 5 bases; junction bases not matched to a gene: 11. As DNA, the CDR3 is TGTGCCAGCAGCCCCGTCCCGGGACAGTTTGAGACCCAGTACTTC. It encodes CASSPVPGQFETQYF.

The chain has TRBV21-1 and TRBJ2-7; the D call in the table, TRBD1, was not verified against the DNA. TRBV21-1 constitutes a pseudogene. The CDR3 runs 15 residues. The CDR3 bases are TGTGCCAGCAGCAAAGGGACGACAGGGAACTACGAGCAGTACTTC. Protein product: CASSKGTTGNYEQYF.

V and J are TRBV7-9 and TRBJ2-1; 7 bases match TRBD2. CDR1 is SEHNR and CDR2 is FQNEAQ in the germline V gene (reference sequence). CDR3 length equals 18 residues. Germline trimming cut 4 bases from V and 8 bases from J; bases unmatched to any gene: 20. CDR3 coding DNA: TGTGCCAGCAGCTCCAGGGTGGGAGGGACCTCTATTGTCTATGAGCAGTTCTTC. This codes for CASSSRVGGTSIVYEQFF.

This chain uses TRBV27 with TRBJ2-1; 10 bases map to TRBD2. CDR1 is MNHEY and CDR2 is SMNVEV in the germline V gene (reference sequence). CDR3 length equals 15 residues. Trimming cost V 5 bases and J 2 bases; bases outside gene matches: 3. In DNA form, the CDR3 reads TGTGCCAGCAGTCTCACTAGCGGGACCTACAATGAGCAGTTCTTC. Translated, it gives CASSLTSGTYNEQFF.

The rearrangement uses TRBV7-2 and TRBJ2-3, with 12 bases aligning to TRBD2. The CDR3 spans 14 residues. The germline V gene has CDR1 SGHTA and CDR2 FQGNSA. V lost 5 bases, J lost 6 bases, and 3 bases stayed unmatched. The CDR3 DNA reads TGTGCCAGCAGCCCAGGACTAGCGGGGGATACGCAGTATTTT. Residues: CASSPGLAGDTQYF.

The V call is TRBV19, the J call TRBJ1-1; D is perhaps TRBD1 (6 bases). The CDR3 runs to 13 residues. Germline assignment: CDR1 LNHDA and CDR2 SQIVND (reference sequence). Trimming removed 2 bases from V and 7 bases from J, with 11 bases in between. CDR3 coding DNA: TGTGCCAGTAGTATATACAGGGCCGGTGAAGCTTTCTTT. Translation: CASSIYRAGEAFF. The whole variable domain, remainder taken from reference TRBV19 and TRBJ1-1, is DGGITQSPKYLFRKEGQNVTLSCEQNLNHDAMYWYRQDPGQGLRLIYYSQIVNDFQKGDIAEGYSVSREKKESFPLTVTSAQKNPTAFYLCASSIYRAGEAFFGQGTRLTVV.

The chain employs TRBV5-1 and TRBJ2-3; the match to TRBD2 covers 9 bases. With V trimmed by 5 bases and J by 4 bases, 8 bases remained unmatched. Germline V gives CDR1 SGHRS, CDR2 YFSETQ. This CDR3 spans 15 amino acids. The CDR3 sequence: CASRSGGRASDTQYF. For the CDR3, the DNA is TGCGCCAGCAGGAGCGGCGGGAGGGCCTCAGATACGCAGTATTTT.

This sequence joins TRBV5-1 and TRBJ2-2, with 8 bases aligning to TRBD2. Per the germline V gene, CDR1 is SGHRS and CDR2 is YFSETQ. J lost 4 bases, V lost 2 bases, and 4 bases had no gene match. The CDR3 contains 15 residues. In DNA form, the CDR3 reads TGCGCCAGCAGCTTCTCCAGCGGGAGCACCGGGGAGCTGTTTTTT. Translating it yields CASSFSSGSTGELFF.

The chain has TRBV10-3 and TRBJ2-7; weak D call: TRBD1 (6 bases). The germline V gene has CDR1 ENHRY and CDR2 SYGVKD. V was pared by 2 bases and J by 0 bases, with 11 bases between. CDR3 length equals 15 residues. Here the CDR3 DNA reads TGTGCCATCAGTGAGGACAGGAGTAGCTCCTACGAGCAGTACGTC. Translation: CAISEDRSSSYEQYV.

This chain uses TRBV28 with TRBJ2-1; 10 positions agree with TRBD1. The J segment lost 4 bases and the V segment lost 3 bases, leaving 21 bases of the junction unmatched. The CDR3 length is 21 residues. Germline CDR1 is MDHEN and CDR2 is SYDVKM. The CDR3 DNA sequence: TGTGCCAGCAGTTTGGCAGGAACAGGACAGGGGGTCCCAGGACGTTACAATGAGCAGTTCTTC. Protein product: CASSLAGTGQGVPGRYNEQFF.

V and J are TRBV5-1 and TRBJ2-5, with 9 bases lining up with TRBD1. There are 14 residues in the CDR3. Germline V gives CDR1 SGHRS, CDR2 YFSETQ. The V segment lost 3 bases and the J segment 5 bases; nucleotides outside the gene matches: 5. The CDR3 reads CASSSTGGSETQYF. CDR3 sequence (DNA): TGCGCCAGCAGCTCAACAGGGGGCTCGGAGACCCAGTACTTC.

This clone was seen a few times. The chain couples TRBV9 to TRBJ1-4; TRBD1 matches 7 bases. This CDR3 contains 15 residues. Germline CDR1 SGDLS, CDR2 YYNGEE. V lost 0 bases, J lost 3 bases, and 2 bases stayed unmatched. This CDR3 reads CASSVEQGANEKLFF. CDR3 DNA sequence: TGTGCCAGCAGCGTAGAGCAGGGGGCTAATGAAAAACTGTTTTTT. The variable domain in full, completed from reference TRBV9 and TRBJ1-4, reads DSGVTQTPKHLITATGQRVTLRCSPRSGDLSVYWYQQSLDQGLQFLIQYYNGEERAKGNILERFSAQQFPDLHSELNLSSLELGDSALYFCASSVEQGANEKLFFGSGTQLSVL.

The CDR3 reads CASSYRDRSDYGYTF. CDR3 nucleotide sequence: TGTGCCAGCAGTTACCGGGACAGGAGTGACTATGGCTACACCTTC. J is TRBJ1-2 and V is TRBV11-2, with 8 nucleotides matching TRBD1. There are 15 residues in the CDR3. V dropped 6 bases and J dropped 3; count of bases not matched to a gene: 9. Germline lookup yields CDR1 SGHAT and CDR2 FQNNGV.

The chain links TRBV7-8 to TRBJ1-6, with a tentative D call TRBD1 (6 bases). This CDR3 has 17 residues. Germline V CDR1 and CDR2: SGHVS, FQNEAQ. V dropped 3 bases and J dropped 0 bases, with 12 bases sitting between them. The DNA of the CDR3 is TGTGCCAGCAGCTTGGGACACCTGCCCTCCTATAATTCACCCCTCCACTTT. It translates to CASSLGHLPSYNSPLHF.

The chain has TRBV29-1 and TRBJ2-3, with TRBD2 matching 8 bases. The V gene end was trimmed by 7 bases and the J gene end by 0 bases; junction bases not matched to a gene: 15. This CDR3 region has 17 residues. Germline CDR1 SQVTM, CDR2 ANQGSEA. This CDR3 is CSAGGTRRSPSTDTQYF. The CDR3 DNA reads TGCAGCGCTGGGGGGACTAGAAGGTCTCCTAGCACAGATACGCAGTATTTT.

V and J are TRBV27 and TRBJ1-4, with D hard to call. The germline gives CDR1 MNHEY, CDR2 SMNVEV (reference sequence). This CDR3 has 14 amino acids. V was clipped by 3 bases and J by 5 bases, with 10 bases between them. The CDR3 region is CASSLGGSNEKLFF. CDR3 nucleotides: TGTGCCAGCAGTTTGGGAGGGTCCAATGAAAAACTGTTTTTT.

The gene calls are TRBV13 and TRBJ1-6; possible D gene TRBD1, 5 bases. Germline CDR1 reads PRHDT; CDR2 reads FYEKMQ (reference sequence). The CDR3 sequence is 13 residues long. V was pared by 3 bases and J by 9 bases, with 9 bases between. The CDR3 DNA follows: TGTGCCAGCAGCTTTGTAAGGGGTTCACCCCTCCACTTT. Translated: CASSFVRGSPLHF.

This chain's CDR3 is CASSRTGRTEAFF. The CDR3 nucleotides are TGTGCCAGCAGTCGGACAGGGCGGACTGAAGCTTTCTTT. The chain carries TRBV12-3 or TRBV12-4 and TRBJ1-1; 8 bases align to TRBD1. The CDR3 runs to 13 residues. V was clipped by 5 bases and J by 5 bases; unmatched bases: 4.

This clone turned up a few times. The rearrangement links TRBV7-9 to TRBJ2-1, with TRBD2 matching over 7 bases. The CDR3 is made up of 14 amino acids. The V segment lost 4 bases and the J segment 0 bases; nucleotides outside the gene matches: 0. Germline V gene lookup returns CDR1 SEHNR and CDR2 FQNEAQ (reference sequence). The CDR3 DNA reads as TGTGCCAGCAGCTCTAGCGGCTCCTACAATGAGCAGTTCTTC. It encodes CASSSSGSYNEQFF.

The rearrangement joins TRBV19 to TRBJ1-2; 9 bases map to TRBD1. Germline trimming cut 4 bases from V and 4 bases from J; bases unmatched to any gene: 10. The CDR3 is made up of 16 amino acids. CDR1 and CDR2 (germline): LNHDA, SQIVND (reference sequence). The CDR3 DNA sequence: TGTGCCAGTAGTACCAACGAAGGACAGGGGAGCTATGGCTACACCTTC. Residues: CASSTNEGQGSYGYTF.

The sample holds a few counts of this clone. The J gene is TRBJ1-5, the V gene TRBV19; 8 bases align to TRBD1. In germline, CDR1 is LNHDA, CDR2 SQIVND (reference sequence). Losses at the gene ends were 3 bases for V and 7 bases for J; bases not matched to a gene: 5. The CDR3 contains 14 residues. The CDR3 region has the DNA TGTGCCAGTAGTATCTTCCAGGGGGCACAGCCCCAGCATTTT. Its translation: CASSIFQGAQPQHF.

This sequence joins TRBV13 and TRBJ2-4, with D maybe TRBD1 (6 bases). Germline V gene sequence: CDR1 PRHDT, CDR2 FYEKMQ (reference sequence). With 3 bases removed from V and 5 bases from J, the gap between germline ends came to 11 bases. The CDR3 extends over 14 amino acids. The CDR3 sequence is CASSFQGHQNIQYF. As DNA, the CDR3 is TGTGCCAGCAGCTTTCAGGGACACCAAAACATTCAGTACTTC.

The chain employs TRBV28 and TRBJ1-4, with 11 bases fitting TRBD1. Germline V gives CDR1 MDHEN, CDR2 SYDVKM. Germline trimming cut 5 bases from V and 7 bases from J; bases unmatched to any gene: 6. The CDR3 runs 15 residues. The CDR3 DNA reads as TGTGCCAGCAGTCCGAGGGACAGGGGGGTTGAAAAACTGTTTTTT. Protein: CASSPRDRGVEKLFF. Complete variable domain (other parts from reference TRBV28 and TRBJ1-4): DVKVTQSSRYLVKRTGEKVFLECVQDMDHENMFWYRQDPGLGLRLIYFSYDVKMKEKGDIPEGYSVSREKKERFSLILESASTNQTSMYLCASSPRDRGVEKLFFGSGTQLSVL.

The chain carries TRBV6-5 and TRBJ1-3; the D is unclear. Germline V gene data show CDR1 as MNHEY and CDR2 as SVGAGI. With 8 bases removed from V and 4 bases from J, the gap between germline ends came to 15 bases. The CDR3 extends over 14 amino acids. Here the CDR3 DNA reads TGTGCCAGCTTGGGCCCCATCCCGGGAAACACCATATATTTT. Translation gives CASLGPIPGNTIYF.

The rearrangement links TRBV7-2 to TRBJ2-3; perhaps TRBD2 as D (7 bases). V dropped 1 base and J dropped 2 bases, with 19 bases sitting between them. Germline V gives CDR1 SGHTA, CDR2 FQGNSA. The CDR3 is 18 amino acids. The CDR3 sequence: CASSLDRTRGGSTDTQYF. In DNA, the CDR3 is TGTGCCAGCAGCTTAGATCGGACTAGGGGGGGGTCCACAGATACGCAGTATTTT.

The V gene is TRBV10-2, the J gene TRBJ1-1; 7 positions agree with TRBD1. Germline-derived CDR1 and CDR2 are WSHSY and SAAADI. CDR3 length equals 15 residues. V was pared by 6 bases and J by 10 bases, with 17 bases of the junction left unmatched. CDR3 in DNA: TGCGCCAGCAGGGAAAAGACAGGGTATGGAAACCCAGCTTTCTTT. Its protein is CASREKTGYGNPAFF.

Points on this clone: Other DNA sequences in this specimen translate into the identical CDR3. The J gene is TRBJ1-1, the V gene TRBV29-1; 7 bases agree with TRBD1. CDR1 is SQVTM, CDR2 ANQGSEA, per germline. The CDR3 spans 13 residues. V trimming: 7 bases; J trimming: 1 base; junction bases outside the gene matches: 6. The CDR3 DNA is TGCAGCGCAAGGACAGGAGGGAACACTGAAGCTTTCTTT. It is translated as CSARTGGNTEAFF.